One and the same sample provided the 17 T cell receptor beta chains below, sequenced in a study of shared clonotypes between healthy human individuals. Clones were read by immunoSEQ multiplex PCR, and TCRdb kept only the in-frame ones, dropping some. The sample holds about half a million clones, 70% to 80% seen once. The sequenced sample was PBMCs. These receptors were taken from a woman aged 40 to 49 in good health. Some clones in this sample may be carry-over from other donors' samples.

CDR3 protein: CASSSPNSGSGNEQFF. The CDR3, as DNA: TGTGCCAGCAGCTCCCCGAATAGCGGGAGCGGCAATGAGCAGTTCTTC. The rearrangement links TRBV7-3 to TRBJ2-1; 9 bases match TRBD2. Losses at the gene ends were 4 bases for V and 6 bases for J; bases not matched to a gene: 10. From germline, CDR1 is SGHTA and CDR2 FQGTGA. This CDR3 is 16 amino acids long. The full variable domain, completed using reference TRBV7-3 and TRBJ2-1, is GAGVSQTPSNKVTEKGKYVELRCDPISGHTALYWYRQSLGQGPEFLIYFQGTGAADDSGLPNDRFFAVRPEGSVSTLKIQRTERGDSAVYLCASSSPNSGSGNEQFFGPGTRLTVL.

This chain joins TRBV27 and TRBJ1-1, with 7 bases matching TRBD1. The CDR3 runs 15 residues. The ends lost 5 bases at V and 5 bases at J; junction bases unmatched: 11. Germline-derived CDR1 and CDR2 are MNHEY and SMNVEV (reference sequence). Here the CDR3 DNA reads TGTGCCAGCAGTCGTAACAGGGGTTTTGTAACTGAAGCTTTCTTT. This codes for CASSRNRGFVTEAFF.

This rearrangement joins TRBV10-1 to TRBJ2-1; no firm D call. The CDR3 sequence is 17 residues long. Germline assignment: CDR1 WNHNN and CDR2 SYGVQD (reference sequence). Trimming cost V 0 bases and J 0 bases, with 12 bases left between them. CDR3 residues: CASSESWLSSSYNEQFF. The CDR3 bases are TGCGCCAGCAGTGAGTCGTGGCTCTCAAGCTCCTACAATGAGCAGTTCTTC.

This clone was observed once. This chain joins TRBV7-8 and TRBJ2-2; possibly TRBD1 for D (6 bases). V lost 6 bases, J lost 6 bases, and 14 bases lay in between. CDR1 is SGHVS and CDR2 is FQNEAQ in the germline V gene. The CDR3 runs to 14 residues. CDR3 loop: CASSEYEGAGELFF. In nucleotides, the CDR3 is TGTGCCAGCAGTGAATATGAGGGGGCCGGGGAGCTGTTTTTT.

This chain joins TRBV5-1 and TRBJ2-7; D unresolved. Per germline, CDR1 SGHRS and CDR2 YFSETQ. The CDR3 covers 14 residues. Trimming removed 1 base at V and 3 bases at J, with 11 bases between. DNA for the CDR3: TGCGCCAGCAGCTTGCAGGATTTCAACTACGAGCAGTACTTC. Its translation is CASSLQDFNYEQYF.

A note on this clone: The same CDR3 is also encoded by other DNA sequences in this sample. The rearrangement joins TRBV5-4 to TRBJ2-5; D perhaps matches TRBD2 (6 bases). Germline CDR1 and CDR2: SGHNT and YYREEE (reference sequence). V lost 0 bases to trimming and J lost 3 bases, with 9 bases between them. The CDR3 length is 14 residues. CDR3: CASSLGVAEETQYF. The CDR3 DNA is TGTGCCAGCAGCTTGGGCGTAGCGGAAGAGACCCAGTACTTC. Together with reference TRBV5-4 and TRBJ2-5, the CDR3 gives the full variable domain: ETGVTQSPTHLIKTRGQQVTLRCSSQSGHNTVSWYQQALGQGPQFIFQYYREEENGRGNFPPRFSGLQFPNYSSELNVNALELDDSALYLCASSLGVAEETQYFGPGTRLLVL.

The genes are TRBV10-3 and TRBJ2-1; D remains unclear. From germline, CDR1 is ENHRY and CDR2 SYGVKD. This CDR3 has 13 residues. The V end lost 4 bases, the J end lost 6 bases, and 10 bases lay between the germline ends. The CDR3 DNA follows: TGTGCCATCAGTGTTGATGCGAGCAATGAGCAGTTCTTC. This sequence encodes CAISVDASNEQFF.

This rearrangement joins TRBV4-2 to TRBJ1-1; 9 nucleotides match TRBD1. The length of the CDR3 is 14 residues. V trimming: 6 bases; J trimming: 8 bases; junction bases outside the gene matches: 10. Looked up from germline, CDR1 is LGHNA and CDR2 is YNFKEQ. Written as DNA, the CDR3 is TGTGCCAGCAGTCACCGGGACAGGGTAAGGGAAGCTTTCTTT. It yields the protein CASSHRDRVREAFF.

V and J are TRBV7-9 and TRBJ1-1; D is undetermined. This CDR3 has 17 amino acids. Germline V gene sequence: CDR1 SEHNR, CDR2 FQNEAQ (reference sequence). Deletions cut 6 bases from V and 0 bases from J, with 20 bases between. CDR3: CASRSRPGRAMNTEAFF. In nucleotides, the CDR3 is TGTGCCAGCAGGTCCCGGCCGGGAAGAGCCATGAACACTGAAGCTTTCTTT. Supplemented by reference TRBV7-9 and TRBJ1-1, the full variable domain reads DTGVSQNPRHKITKRGQNVTFRCDPISEHNRLYWYRQTLGQGPEFLTYFQNEAQLEKSRLLSDRFSAERPKGSFSTLEIQRTEQGDSAMYLCASRSRPGRAMNTEAFFGQGTRLTVV.

The chain couples TRBV7-2 to TRBJ2-7; 12 nucleotides align to TRBD2. This CDR3 has 16 residues. Per the germline V gene, CDR1 is SGHTA and CDR2 is FQGNSA. Trimming at V came to 5 bases and at J to 4 bases, leaving 9 bases not matched to a gene. CDR3 amino acids: CASSRETSGRKYEQYF. For the CDR3, the DNA is TGTGCCAGCAGCCGCGAGACTAGCGGGAGAAAGTACGAGCAGTACTTC.

The V and J genes are TRBV6-6 and TRBJ2-1; 9 bases fit TRBD2. J gave up 8 bases and V 7 bases, and 15 bases lay outside the gene matches. Germline assignment: CDR1 MNHNY and CDR2 SVGAGI (reference sequence). The length of the CDR3 is 16 residues. CDR3 amino acids: CASTPAGGDWRDEQFF. The CDR3 nucleotides read TGTGCCAGCACCCCAGCGGGGGGAGACTGGAGGGATGAGCAGTTCTTC.

The table lists this clone with a count of one. This chain links TRBV29-1 with TRBJ1-2; D unresolved. V lost 1 base and J lost 7, with 10 bases in between. In germline, CDR1 is SQVTM, CDR2 ANQGSEA. This CDR3 has 12 residues. CDR3 loop: CSVEVITGGYTF. The CDR3 DNA is TGCAGCGTTGAAGTTATCACCGGTGGCTACACCTTC.

The chain has TRBV27 and TRBJ1-5; 8 nucleotides match TRBD1. The CDR3 consists of 17 residues. V shed 4 bases and J 3 bases; nucleotides not matched to a gene: 11. CDR1 is MNHEY, CDR2 SMNVEV, per germline (reference sequence). CDR3 DNA sequence: TGTGCCAGCAGTTCCCTACTCAGGGGGCGGATCAATCAGCCCCAGCATTTT. Translation gives CASSSLLRGRINQPQHF.

A few counts support this clone. V usage is TRBV6-5 and J usage is TRBJ1-1, with 11 bases aligning to TRBD1. CDR3 size: 13 residues. Germline trimming cut 5 bases from V and 10 bases from J; bases unmatched to any gene: 6. Germline loops: CDR1 MNHEY, CDR2 SVGAGI. This CDR3 is CASSTDRGHVAFF. The CDR3 coding sequence is TGTGCCAGCAGTACGGACAGGGGGCATGTAGCTTTCTTT.

This clone was seen a single time. V gene TRBV30 combines with J gene TRBJ2-7; no reliable D call. Looked up from germline, CDR1 is GTSNPN and CDR2 is SVGIG (reference sequence). The CDR3 totals 14 residues. V was cut by 0 bases and J by 0 bases, with 9 bases left in between. The CDR3 is CAWSVLADSYEQYF. The CDR3 nucleotides read TGTGCCTGGAGTGTACTCGCGGACTCCTACGAGCAGTACTTC.

This sequence joins TRBV7-9 and TRBJ2-7; D tentatively reads TRBD1 or TRBD2 (5 bases each). With 5 bases removed from V and 1 base from J, the gap between germline ends came to 15 bases. The CDR3 has 15 residues. Germline V lookup: CDR1 SEHNR, CDR2 FQNEAQ (reference sequence). The CDR3 DNA follows: TGTGCCAGCAGCCGATTCCGGGACGGGTCCTACGAGCAGTACTTC. This sequence encodes CASSRFRDGSYEQYF.

The chain uses TRBV6-5 and TRBJ1-1; D not resolved. V lost 2 bases to trimming and J lost 4 bases, with 17 bases between them. Germline V gene lookup returns CDR1 MNHEY and CDR2 SVGAGI. CDR3 length equals 16 residues. CDR3 sequence: CASSYRYSGGVTEAFF. The DNA of the CDR3 is TGTGCCAGCAGTTACAGGTACAGCGGCGGTGTCACTGAAGCTTTCTTT.